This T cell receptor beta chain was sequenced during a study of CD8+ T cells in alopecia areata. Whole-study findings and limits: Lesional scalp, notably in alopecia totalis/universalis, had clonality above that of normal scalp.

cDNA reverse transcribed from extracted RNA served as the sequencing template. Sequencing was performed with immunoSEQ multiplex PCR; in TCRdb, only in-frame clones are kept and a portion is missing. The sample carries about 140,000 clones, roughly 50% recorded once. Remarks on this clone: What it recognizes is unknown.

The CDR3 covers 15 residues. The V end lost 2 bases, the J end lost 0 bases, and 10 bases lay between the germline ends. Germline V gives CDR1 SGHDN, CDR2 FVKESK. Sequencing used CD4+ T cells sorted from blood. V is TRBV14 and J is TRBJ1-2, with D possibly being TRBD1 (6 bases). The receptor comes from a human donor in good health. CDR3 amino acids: CASSQKQGANYGYTF. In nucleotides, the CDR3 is TGTGCCAGCAGCCAAAAACAGGGAGCTAACTATGGCTACACCTTC.